This T cell receptor (beta chain) was sequenced in a study of Ad26.COV2.S vaccination and SARS-CoV-2 variants. The study's findings and limits: The breadth of spike-specific CD8+ and CD4+ T cell responses after vaccination was reportedly substantial. Total T cell responses were possibly underestimated by TCR breadth and depth analyses. The placebo group had lower spike-specific TCR breadth than the vaccine recipients did.

On this clone: Its target is not known.

Produced via immunoSEQ multiplex PCR; TCRdb's table is partial and in-frame only. Of approximately 450,000 clones in the sample, around 90% were seen once. Noted treatment: 15 to 20 received Ad26.COV2.S at low or high dose, single or two shots; about 5 received placebo; per-sample allocation not given. Collection of the samples took place on day 63 after the first injection of vaccine or placebo. As its vector, the vaccine had Ad26, which expressed Wuhan-strain SARS-CoV-2 spike. This TCR came from a person between 18 and 60 years old who received the Ad26.COV2.S COVID-19 vaccine or a placebo. The input for sequencing was peripheral blood, taken in a trial of Ad26.COV2.S vaccine versus placebo.

Here the CDR3 DNA reads TGTGCCAGCAGCCCCCGGGACACGCCGGACGGCTACACCTTC. Translation gives CASSPRDTPDGYTF. V usage is TRBV3-1 (or the pseudogene TRBV3-2) and J usage is TRBJ1-2, with D perhaps matching TRBD1 (6 bases). The V and J ends lost 4 bases and 8 bases respectively, with 17 bases between them. CDR3 length equals 14 residues. Looked up from germline, CDR1 is LGHDT and CDR2 is YNNKEL (reference sequence).